The 12 T cell receptor beta chains below all came from one sample that was sequenced in a study of cytomegalovirus exposure and HLA in healthy donors. PCR was performed using 60 Vbeta and 13 Jbeta primers. Using immunoSEQ multiplex PCR, the repertoire was profiled, and TCRdb retains in-frame clones only, with some absent. In the table there are about 150,000 clones, around three quarters of which are singletons. The sequenced material came from PBMCs. These receptor sequences come from a man aged 40-55 years in good health and CMV-seropositive.

The gene calls are TRBV19 and TRBJ2-7, with 9 bases fitting TRBD1. Germline CDR1 is LNHDA and CDR2 is SQIVND (reference sequence). CDR3 length: 15 amino acids. V lost 1 base to trimming and J lost 5 bases; unmatched junction nucleotides: 6. The CDR3 DNA is TGTGCCAGTAGTATAGCCCTACAGGGGGCTGACGAGCAGTACTTC. This encodes CASSIALQGADEQYF.

V gene TRBV10-2 combines with J gene TRBJ2-1; a possible D gene is TRBD2 (6 bases). The CDR3 is 13 residues long. V was pared by 10 bases and J by 4 bases, with 14 bases between. Germline V gene lookup returns CDR1 WSHSY and CDR2 SAAADI. For the CDR3, the DNA is TGCGCCACCAGGCGGGACCAATACAATGAGCAGTTCTTC. Protein product: CATRRDQYNEQFF.

The chain carries TRBV19 and TRBJ2-7; 10 bases line up with TRBD1. V shed 6 bases and J 2 bases; nucleotides not matched to a gene: 7. CDR1 and CDR2 from the germline V gene are LNHDA and SQIVND (reference sequence). The CDR3 has 15 amino acids. The CDR3 loop reads CASSFRTGGTYEQYF. CDR3 bases: TGTGCCAGTAGCTTTCGGACAGGGGGGACCTACGAGCAGTACTTC.

The table lists this clone with a count of one. The chain uses TRBV5-4 and TRBJ1-1; D remains ambiguous. V was trimmed by 3 bases and J by 1 base, leaving 10 bases between them. The V gene's germline CDR1 is SGHNT and CDR2 YYREEE (reference sequence). The CDR3 sequence is 14 residues long. CDR3 nucleotides: TGTGCCAGCAGCTCCGGACTGACGAACACTGAAGCTTTCTTT. Translated: CASSSGLTNTEAFF.

J is TRBJ1-5 and V is TRBV4-1, with D unclear. Germline V gene sequence: CDR1 MGHRA, CDR2 YSYEKL. The CDR3 totals 15 residues. Trimming removed 4 bases at V and 6 bases at J, with 16 bases between. The CDR3, as DNA: TGCGCCAGCAGCCGAATCCACCGTAGCGGTCAGCCCCAGCATTTT. Amino acid sequence: CASSRIHRSGQPQHF.

The chain combines TRBV19 with TRBJ2-3; TRBD1 agrees at 9 bases. After removal of 5 bases from V and 3 bases from J, the junction contained 3 bases not matched to a gene. Germline assignment: CDR1 LNHDA and CDR2 SQIVND (reference sequence). CDR3 length: 14 residues. CDR3 residues: CASSPGQGTDTQYF. In DNA, the CDR3 is TGTGCCAGTAGTCCGGGACAGGGAACAGATACGCAGTATTTT.

The chain's CDR3 is CASSYLLAGRGEQFF. The CDR3 nucleotides read TGTGCCAGCAGCTATCTTTTAGCGGGACGAGGTGAGCAGTTCTTC. The gene calls are TRBV9 and TRBJ2-1, with 8 nucleotides matching TRBD2. Germline V gene lookup returns CDR1 SGDLS and CDR2 YYNGEE. This CDR3 spans 15 amino acids. Unmatched junction bases numbered 12, after V lost 4 bases and J lost 9 bases.

The chain is built from TRBV28 and TRBJ1-5; D gene uncertain. Trimming cost V 5 bases and J 3 bases, with 17 bases left between them. Germline CDR1 and CDR2: MDHEN and SYDVKM. The CDR3 is 16 amino acids. As DNA, the CDR3 is TGTGCCAGCAGTGTCGGAGGAGCACGGGTCAATCAGCCCCAGCATTTT. This translates into CASSVGGARVNQPQHF.

This chain uses TRBV19 with TRBJ2-3; D may be TRBD2 (6 bases). CDR3 length: 13 residues. V gave up 5 bases and J gave up 7 bases, with 13 bases separating them. CDR1 is LNHDA and CDR2 is SQIVND in the germline V gene (reference sequence). The CDR3: CASSPGGPNTQYF. The CDR3 bases are TGTGCCAGTAGTCCAGGAGGGCCGAATACGCAGTATTTT.

The sample holds a few counts of this clone. The V call is TRBV30, the J call TRBJ1-2, with D uncertain. The CDR3 runs to 13 residues. Trimming stripped 2 bases from V and 7 bases from J, with 14 bases between. Per the germline V gene, CDR1 is GTSNPN and CDR2 is SVGIG (reference sequence). CDR3 sequence (DNA): TGTGCCTGGAGTTCTGAGCGCCGGTTTGGCTACACCTTC. Its protein product is CAWSSERRFGYTF.

The chain has TRBV6-1 and TRBJ1-1; D might be TRBD1 (6 bases). Germline-derived CDR1 and CDR2 are MNHNS and SASEGT. The germline V and J ends were trimmed by 5 bases and 8 bases, with 9 bases remaining between them. CDR3 length: 11 residues. CDR3 residues: CASSQRGEAFF. In nucleotides, the CDR3 is TGTGCCAGCAGTCAAAGGGGGGAAGCTTTCTTT.

V and J are TRBV6-4 and TRBJ1-1; 8 bases are shared with TRBD1. This CDR3 has 14 amino acids. V lost 5 bases to trimming and J lost 3 bases; unmatched junction nucleotides: 5. Germline CDR1 and CDR2: MRHNA and SNTAGT. In DNA, the CDR3 is TGTGCCAGCAGTCTACAGGGGGGGGACACTGAAGCTTTCTTT. It is translated as CASSLQGGDTEAFF.